This T cell receptor beta chain came from a study of T cells expressing NK-cell markers. Study information: It was sorted CD3+CD56+NKG2C+, CD3+CD56+NKG2C- and CD3+CD56-NKG2C+ T cells that supplied the TCR beta repertoires. Serological testing identified most of the eight sequenced donors as HCMV-seropositive and one as seronegative.

In germline, CDR1 is MNHNS, CDR2 SASEGT. The CDR3 extends over 13 amino acids. As for this clonotype: Its specificity is unknown.

TCR beta cDNA was generated via 5'RACE template switching incorporating UMIs. TCRdb reanalyzed the 5' RACE reads, giving one entry per CDR3 protein sequence and no DNA. The sample table includes 400,000 to 500,000 distinct CDR3 sequences. Study-wide points: About 1.0-7.0% of CD8+ T cells in about six donors belonged to dominant NKG2C+ clonotypes.

Sequencing was carried out using blood T cells: a sorted CD56 or NKG2C T cell subset, CD4+ or CD8+ T cells, or bulk PBMC T cells (not recorded which). The TCR sequence derives from a woman between 18 and 70 years old in good health. The chain joins TRBV6-1 to TRBJ1-1; checking the TCRdb D call of TRBD1 is not possible without DNA. The CDR3 protein is CASSKQGNTEAFF.